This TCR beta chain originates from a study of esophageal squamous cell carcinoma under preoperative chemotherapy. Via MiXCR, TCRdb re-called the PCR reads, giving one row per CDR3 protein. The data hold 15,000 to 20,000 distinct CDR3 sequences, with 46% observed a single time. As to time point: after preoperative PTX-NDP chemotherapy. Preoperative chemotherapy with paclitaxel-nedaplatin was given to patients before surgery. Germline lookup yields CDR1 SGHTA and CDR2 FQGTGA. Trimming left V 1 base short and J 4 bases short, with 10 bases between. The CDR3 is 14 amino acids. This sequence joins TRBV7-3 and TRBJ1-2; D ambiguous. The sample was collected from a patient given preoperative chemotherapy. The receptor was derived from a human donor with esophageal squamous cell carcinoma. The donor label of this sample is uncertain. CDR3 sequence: CASSLNREGYGYTF. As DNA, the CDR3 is TGTGCCAGCAGCTTAAATAGGGAGGGCTATGGCTACACCTTC.